The clone carrying this TCR beta chain was observed a few times. Its cognate antigen is unknown. This specimen comes from a study of T-cell memory formation after mild COVID-19. Turning to the study itself: TCR clusters were largely donor specific.

The CDR3 length is 13 residues. V shed 0 bases and J shed 5 bases, with 6 bases lying between them. Germline CDR1 and CDR2: KGHSH and LQKENI. Broader study findings: Day 15 to 85 contracting clones showed balanced CD4/CD8; later expanders leaned CD4+.

TCRdb reanalysed the 5' RACE reads using MiXCR and keeps one entry per CDR3 protein. The sample holds 350,000 to 500,000 distinct CDR3 sequences; 23% are singletons and the top ten take about an eighth. The chain carries TRBV18 and TRBJ2-3, with D possibly being TRBD2 (5 bases). The TCR sequence derives from an adult woman who had mild COVID-19 (a few samples of this study predate the infection). Cell type and time point are not known. Sequencing was performed on PBMCs or a T cell subset sorted from them (not recorded which). CDR3 amino acids: CASSPPEGDTQYF. The CDR3, as DNA: TGTGCCAGCTCACCACCAGAGGGAGATACGCAGTATTTT.